A single sample gave rise to the 6 T cell receptor beta chains below, sequenced in a study of T cell responses to AZD1222 COVID-19 vaccine. TCRdb keeps only in-frame clones here, not all; method: immunoSEQ multiplex PCR. The table records more than 110,000 clones, approximately 90% of them present only once. The source material was peripheral blood, sampled on day 0 of AZD1222 vaccination. The receptors derive from an adult in good health.

V gene TRBV7-9 combines with J gene TRBJ1-2; 12 bases agree with TRBD1. This CDR3 comprises 14 residues. V was pared by 5 bases and J by 7 bases, with 5 bases of the junction left unmatched. Germline CDR1 is SEHNR and CDR2 is FQNEAQ (reference sequence). CDR3 protein: CASSTGQGAGGYTF. Written as DNA, the CDR3 is TGTGCCAGCAGCACGGGACAGGGGGCCGGTGGCTACACCTTC.

The chain joins TRBV7-9 to TRBJ1-1; maybe TRBD1 (5 bases). The CDR3 length is 13 residues. Germline lookup yields CDR1 SEHNR and CDR2 FQNEAQ (reference sequence). Trimming removed 5 bases at V and 11 bases at J, with 18 bases between. CDR3 residues: CASSRPGRDGAFF. The CDR3 DNA sequence: TGTGCCAGCAGCCGACCCGGACGGGACGGGGCTTTCTTT.

V is TRBV6-2 or TRBV6-3 and J is TRBJ2-7, with a tentative D call TRBD1 (7 bases). Germline lookup yields CDR1 MNHEY and CDR2 SVGEGT. The V and J ends lost 4 bases and 4 bases respectively, with 11 bases between them. This CDR3 has 13 residues. CDR3 bases: TGTGCCAGCAGTTCGACAGGGAGGTACGAGCAGTACTTC. Its translation is CASSSTGRYEQYF.

This clone was seen a handful of times. The V and J genes are TRBV5-1 and TRBJ1-1, with TRBD1 matching 7 bases. The V and J ends lost 4 bases and 4 bases, in that order; junction bases with no gene match: 7. CDR1 SGHRS and CDR2 YFSETQ come from the germline V gene. The CDR3 consists of 14 residues. The DNA for the CDR3 is TGCGCCAGCAGCCCAAGAACAGGGGTCACTGAAGCTTTCTTT. This codes for CASSPRTGVTEAFF.

The chain carries TRBV5-1 and TRBJ1-6, with a tentative D call TRBD1 (5 bases). Germline V gene lookup returns CDR1 SGHRS and CDR2 YFSETQ. The CDR3 sequence is 15 residues long. Trimming shortened V by 7 bases and J by 4 bases, and 15 bases separated the two germline ends. The CDR3 region is CASRPTGSYNSPLHF. The CDR3 nucleotides are TGCGCCAGCCGGCCCACAGGAAGTTATAATTCACCCCTCCACTTT.

The V call is TRBV25-1, the J call TRBJ2-2; tentatively, D is TRBD1 (5 bases). Germline V CDR1 and CDR2: MGHDK, SYGVNS. V lost 8 bases and J lost 4, with 20 bases in between. CDR3 length: 16 amino acids. Written as DNA, the CDR3 is TGTGCCAGCGCCCCCACAGGCGGCGTAGGCACCGGGGAGCTGTTTTTT. Amino acids: CASAPTGGVGTGELFF.